What follows describes a single T cell receptor beta chain. Antigen unknown. The sample comes from a study of T-cell reconstitution after alpha-beta-depleted transplantation in children. Germline loops: CDR1 MGHRA, CDR2 YSYEKL. The V and J ends lost 3 bases and 0 bases, in that order; junction bases with no gene match: 3. The CDR3 is made up of 16 amino acids. Study results and caveats: T-cell counts and diversity at one year following transplant were attributed mainly to newly produced T cells. It was surviving recipient T cells and thymic progenitors that gave some patients high TCRbeta diversity at day 60.

Preparation of the TCRbeta library was carried out with unique molecular identifiers. TCRdb recomputed calls from the PCR reads with MiXCR, one row per CDR3 protein. The table lists over 200,000 distinct CDR3 sequences, approximately 8.4% of them singletons, with 35% to 45% in the top ten. This specimen was PBMCs, mostly from graft donor cells, taken 360 days after TCRalphabeta/CD19-depleted stem cell transplant. The chain carries TRBV4-1 and TRBJ2-3; 10 bases map to TRBD2. The receptor's source is a male patient aged 2-15 years who had a stem cell transplant for acute myeloid leukemia, so the T cells may come from the graft donor. CDR3 protein: CASSQPTSGSTDTQYF. The CDR3 nucleotides read TGCGCCAGCAGCCAGCCGACTAGCGGGAGCACAGATACGCAGTATTTT.